This is a list of T cell receptor beta chains from one sample in a study of T cells in localized non-small cell lung cancer. The protocol was immunoSEQ multiplex PCR, while the TCRdb copy is restricted to in-frame clones and leaves out a portion. The table has 30,000 to 35,000 clones, 93% seen once. Material: peripheral blood, obtained before any cancer treatment. Receptors originate from a female donor aged 60 or older with stage I lung adenocarcinoma. The CDR3 runs from the conserved cysteine through the conserved F or W. D genes are given only for firm matches. Not every row has a clone size; where given, it reads once, few, many or a size class.

CDR3 length,clone size,V gene,J gene,D gene,CDR3 DNA,CDR3 protein
14,-,TRBV7-2,TRBJ2-5,TRBD2,TGTGCCAGCAGCTTCGCGGGGGGGGAAGAGACCCAGTACTTC,CASSFAGGEETQYF
15,few,TRBV9,TRBJ2-7,TRBD1,TGTGCCAGCAGCGAACAGGGGCCTAGCTCCTACGAGCAGTACTTC,CASSEQGPSSYEQYF
14,-,TRBV29-1,TRBJ2-3,TRBD2,TGCAGCGGTGACTTGGGACTAGCGGGAGATACGCAGTATTTT,CSGDLGLAGDTQYF
13,-,TRBV2,TRBJ2-4,-,TGTGCCAGCAGTGAAGGGGGGCGCCACATTCAGTACTTC,CASSEGGRHIQYF
14,-,TRBV5-1,TRBJ1-4,-,TGCGCCAGCAGCTTGGATTCAACTAATGAAAATCTGTTTTTT,CASSLDSTNENLFF
15,-,TRBV11-3,TRBJ1-1,-,TGTGCCAGCAGCTTAGGCGCAGACCTGAACACTGAAGCTTTCTTT,CASSLGADLNTEAFF
16,-,TRBV28,TRBJ2-5,-,TGTGCCAGCAACCCCCGACCCGGGGACTCGGGGGAGACCCAGTACTTC,CASNPRPGDSGETQYF
17,-,TRBV9,TRBJ2-1,TRBD2,TGTGCCAGCAGCCTGAGCAGTCTAGCGGGGGGCCGGGGTGAGCAGTTCTTC,CASSLSSLAGGRGEQFF
14,-,TRBV5-1,TRBJ1-1,-,TGCGCCAGCAGCTTGGATTCGGGGAACACTGAAGCTTTCTTT,CASSLDSGNTEAFF
14,-,TRBV29-1,TRBJ2-7,TRBD1,TGCAGCGTTGAGGCGACAGGGACCACCTACGAGCAGTACTTC,CSVEATGTTYEQYF
16,-,TRBV7-2,TRBJ1-1,-,TGTGCCAGCAGTTTCGCACGAAGACAGACTCCCACTGAAGCTTTCTTT,CASSFARRQTPTEAFF
15,-,TRBV19,TRBJ2-3,TRBD1,TGTGCCAGTAGGCTCAGACAGGGGGCAACAGATACGCAGTATTTT,CASRLRQGATDTQYF
14,-,TRBV6-5,TRBJ1-1,TRBD1,TGTGCCAGCAGGCCCGTACAGGGGAGGACTGAAGCTTTCTTT,CASRPVQGRTEAFF
18,-,TRBV14,TRBJ2-2,TRBD1,TGTGCCAGCAGCCAAGACCCGACAGGGGTCTCGAACACCGGGGAGCTGTTTTTT,CASSQDPTGVSNTGELFF
14,-,TRBV18,TRBJ2-5,-,TGTGCCAGCTCACCTAGCGTACTAGGAGAGACCCAGTACTTC,CASSPSVLGETQYF
16,-,TRBV7-9,TRBJ2-1,TRBD2,TGTGCCAGCAGCTTCCTCGGGACTAACTTCTACAATGAGCAGTTCTTC,CASSFLGTNFYNEQFF
16,-,TRBV19,TRBJ1-2,-,TGTGCCAGTAGCCCGGACCGGGCTCCTGAAAGCTATGGCTACACCTTC,CASSPDRAPESYGYTF
14,-,TRBV7-9,TRBJ2-2,-,TGTGCCAGCAGCCCAGGTCGGAGCACCGGGGAGCTGTTTTTT,CASSPGRSTGELFF
14,-,TRBV15,TRBJ2-5,TRBD2,TGTGCCACCAGCAGTGGGACTAACCAAGAGACCCAGTACTTC,CATSSGTNQETQYF
17,-,TRBV28,TRBJ1-5,TRBD1,TGTGCCAGCAGCGTCGGGTACCGGGACAGGGGAGTACAGCCCCAGCATTTT,CASSVGYRDRGVQPQHF
17,-,TRBV7-9,TRBJ2-1,TRBD2,TGTGCCAGCAGTACCTCTAGCGGGAGCGTCCCCCACAATGAGCAGTTCTTC,CASSTSSGSVPHNEQFF
18,-,TRBV4-2,TRBJ2-1,TRBD2,TGTGCCAGCAGCCAAGAAGGGTTTGCGGGGGGGACTTACAATGAGCAGTTCTTC,CASSQEGFAGGTYNEQFF
14,-,TRBV5-6,TRBJ1-2,-,TGTGCCAGCAGCTTGGGACAGGAGCCATATGGCTACACCTTC,CASSLGQEPYGYTF
12,-,TRBV28,TRBJ1-3,-,TGTGCCAGCAGTCCGGCTGGAAACACCATATATTTT,CASSPAGNTIYF
16,-,TRBV6-5,TRBJ2-4,TRBD1,TGTGCCAGCAGTTATTATGGGACAGGGGGAAAAAACATTCAGTACTTC,CASSYYGTGGKNIQYF
12,-,TRBV7-3,TRBJ1-2,-,TGTGCCAGCAGCTTAGAAGGGGTTGGCTACACCTTC,CASSLEGVGYTF
15,once,TRBV7-3,TRBJ2-7,-,TGTGCCAGCAGCTTAGTTGCGGACAGTTCCTACGAGCAGTACTTC,CASSLVADSSYEQYF
15,-,TRBV5-6,TRBJ2-3,-,TGTGCCAGCAGCTTGGGAGTCAGGGGAACAGATACGCAGTATTTT,CASSLGVRGTDTQYF
15,-,TRBV9,TRBJ1-3,-,TGTGCCAGCAGCGTAGGTGGGGAAGCTGGAAACACCATATATTTT,CASSVGGEAGNTIYF
19,-,TRBV11-3,TRBJ1-2,-,TGTGCCAGCAGCTTAGGCGGAGCCGGACAAGGTGATCTTCAGTATGGCTACACCTTC,CASSLGGAGQGDLQYGYTF
16,-,TRBV4-2,TRBJ2-5,TRBD2,TGTGCCAGCAGCCAAGATGGGACTAAGAACCAAGAGACCCAGTACTTC,CASSQDGTKNQETQYF
14,-,TRBV7-3,TRBJ1-1,TRBD1,TGTGCCAGCAGCTTATGGACAGGTGACACTGAAGCTTTCTTT,CASSLWTGDTEAFF